Listed below are T cell receptor beta chains from one sample, sequenced in a study of blood T cell repertoires in COVID-19. Sequencing was performed with immunoSEQ multiplex PCR; in TCRdb, only in-frame clones are kept and a portion is missing. The sample yields fewer than 200,000 clones, approximately 80% seen once. The sequenced sample was peripheral blood. These receptors all stem from a man aged 55 to 69 with acute or convalescent COVID-19. Each CDR3 is given with its conserved first and last residue. A D gene is named only where the DNA matches it firmly. Clone size is shown for a subset of rows, as once, few, many or a class of expanded clone.

TRBD1 | TRBJ1-2 | TRBV27 | - | TGTGCCAGCAGCACCGGGACAGGCTATGGCTACACCTTC | CASSTGTGYGYTF
TRBD1 | TRBJ2-2 | TRBV19 | once | TGTGCCAGTAGCAAGGACAGGTTCAACACCGGGGAGCTGTTTTTT | CASSKDRFNTGELFF
- | TRBJ2-1 | TRBV9 | - | TGTGCCAGCAACTTCAGGGCAGGCCTTGGCGATGAGCAGTTCTTC | CASNFRAGLGDEQFF
- | TRBJ2-5 | TRBV7-3 | - | TGTGCCAGCAGCTTATTCGCCGGTGGAGAGACCCAGTACTTC | CASSLFAGGETQYF
- | TRBJ1-5 | TRBV27 | - | TGTGCCAGCAGTTTTTCAGGGAGCAATCAGCCCCAGCATTTT | CASSFSGSNQPQHF
- | TRBJ2-6 | TRBV7-6 | few | TGTGCCAGCAGCTCCGCCCTGTCAAGGGGGAGCTCTGGGGCCAACGTCCTGACTTTC | CASSSALSRGSSGANVLTF
TRBD2 | TRBJ2-7 | TRBV5-4 | - | TGTGCCAGCAGCGAAGGGGGGACTAGCGGGAGAGCAGACGAGCAGTACTTC | CASSEGGTSGRADEQYF
TRBD2 | TRBJ2-3 | TRBV7-9 | few | TGTGCCAGCAGCAATTTCCGGGACTATAATATAAATACGCAGTATTTT | CASSNFRDYNINTQYF
TRBD2 | TRBJ2-1 | TRBV6-2/TRBV6-3 | - | TGTGCCAGCAGTTACTCAAGCGGGAACAACAATGAGCAGTTCTTC | CASSYSSGNNNEQFF
TRBD2 | TRBJ2-1 | TRBV5-1 | - | TGCGCCAGCAGCCCCGGGACTAGCGGGAGGGTGCATGAGCAGTTCTTC | CASSPGTSGRVHEQFF
- | TRBJ1-5 | TRBV27 | - | TGTGCCAGCAGTTCGTCAGGGTCTAGCAATCAGCCCCAGCATTTT | CASSSSGSSNQPQHF
TRBD2 | TRBJ2-3 | TRBV4-1 | - | TGCGCCAGCAGCCAGTCATTAGCGGGACCCCAGCGTACGCAGTATTTT | CASSQSLAGPQRTQYF
TRBD1 | TRBJ1-3 | TRBV7-2 | - | TGTGCCAGCAGCCGCCCCGGGACAGCTGGAAACACCATATATTTT | CASSRPGTAGNTIYF
TRBD1 | TRBJ2-7 | TRBV5-1 | - | TGCGCCAGCAGCCTGGTCCCTACAGGGGGCCCCTACGAGCAGTACTTC | CASSLVPTGGPYEQYF
TRBD1 | TRBJ2-7 | TRBV9 | - | TGTGCCAGCAGCGTTTGGGGCAGGGGGTCCTACGAGCAGTACTTC | CASSVWGRGSYEQYF
- | TRBJ2-2 | TRBV5-1 | - | TGCGCCAGCAGCTGGCGGGGGAACACCGGGGAGCTGTTTTTT | CASSWRGNTGELFF
TRBD1 | TRBJ2-7 | TRBV30 | - | TGTGCCGCCGAACAGGGGGCCTACGAGCAGTACTTC | CAAEQGAYEQYF